The 22 T cell receptor beta chains presented below share a single source sample, sequenced in a study of T-cell memory formation after mild COVID-19 (dated by TCRdb to the early 2020s). Library prep was done by 5' RACE. TCRdb records Illumina NovaSeq 6000 as the sequencer. TCRdb reprocessed the public reads (quality trimming at Q25 with fastp, clone calling with MiXCR) and kept in-frame beta chains. Every entry covers one CDR3 protein and lists the most common genes and DNA from its rows. The sample has 92,000 or so distinct CDR3 sequences on record, roughly an eighth of them singletons. The ten largest clones add up to around 27% of the sample. Input material: PBMCs or a T cell subset sorted from them (not recorded which). The receptors derive from an adult woman who had mild COVID-19 (a few samples of this study predate the infection). The sample titles of this study are shuffled in the database, so cell type and time point are left out; the donor was told from shared clones.

The V and J genes are TRBV7-9 and TRBJ2-5, with D maybe TRBD2 (5 bases). Per germline, CDR1 SEHNR and CDR2 FQNEAQ (reference sequence). The CDR3 length is 15 residues. V lost 2 bases, J lost 3 bases, and 13 bases lay in between. This chain's CDR3 is CASSLITRREETQYF. As DNA, the CDR3 is TGTGCCAGCAGCTTAATTACTAGAAGGGAAGAGACCCAGTACTTC. Using reference TRBV7-9 and TRBJ2-5 for the parts outside the CDR3, the full variable domain is DTGVSQNPRHKITKRGQNVTFRCDPISEHNRLYWYRQTLGQGPEFLTYFQNEAQLEKSRLLSDRFSAERPKGSFSTLEIQRTEQGDSAMYLCASSLITRREETQYFGPGTRLLVL.

In its sample, this clonotype was seen many times. The chain has TRBV4-2 and TRBJ2-5; D call uncertain. Trimming removed 0 bases at V and 2 bases at J, with 7 bases between. CDR3 length equals 14 residues. Germline lookup yields CDR1 LGHNA and CDR2 YNFKEQ. The CDR3 DNA is TGTGCCAGCAGCCAAGATACGATACAAGAGACCCAGTACTTC. Its translation is CASSQDTIQETQYF.

This clonotype was counted between two and nine times. V usage is TRBV12-5 and J usage is TRBJ2-5; D uncertain. Germline CDR1 is LGHNT and CDR2 is FRNRAP. This CDR3 has 11 amino acids. With 1 base removed from V and 8 bases from J, the gap between germline ends came to 5 bases. For the CDR3, the DNA is TGTGCTAGTGGTTTGGCCCAAACCCAGTACTTC. It codes for CASGLAQTQYF.

In this sample, this clonotype turned up a few times. This rearrangement joins TRBV9 to TRBJ2-5; 13 bases agree with TRBD2. The V gene end was trimmed by 3 bases and the J gene end by 5 bases; junction bases not matched to a gene: 13. The CDR3 contains 18 residues. CDR1 and CDR2 (germline): SGDLS, YYNGEE. CDR3 in amino acids: CASSARTSGRSGKETQYF. The CDR3 nucleotides are TGTGCCAGCAGCGCCCGGACTAGCGGGAGATCGGGAAAGGAGACCCAGTACTTC.

This clonotype occurred a few times. The chain is built from TRBV9 and TRBJ2-2; a weak D match, TRBD1 (5 bases). V dropped 4 bases and J dropped 5 bases, with 12 bases sitting between them. Germline values: CDR1 SGDLS, CDR2 YYNGEE. The CDR3 runs 14 residues. The CDR3 bases are TGTGCCAGCAGCCTTCAGCAGGGAACCGGGGAGCTGTTTTTT. Translating it yields CASSLQQGTGELFF.

The genes are TRBV3-1 and TRBJ2-7; 8 bases fit TRBD2. CDR1 and CDR2 (germline): LGHDT, YNNKEL (reference sequence). Unmatched junction bases numbered 5, after V lost 2 bases and J lost 2 bases. The CDR3 runs to 15 residues. The CDR3 DNA is TGTGCCAGCAGCCAAAGCGGGGGCTCCCCCTACGAGCAGTACTTC. Translating it yields CASSQSGGSPYEQYF.

The chain combines TRBV19 with TRBJ2-3; TRBD2 matches 8 bases. V was clipped by 7 bases and J by 6 bases; unmatched bases: 12. Germline V lookup: CDR1 LNHDA, CDR2 SQIVND (reference sequence). The CDR3 contains 15 residues. CDR3 nucleotide sequence: TGTGCCAGTACTGCTGAGCGGGGGATTTTGGATACGCAGTATTTT. It codes for CASTAERGILDTQYF.

The chain employs TRBV20-1 and TRBJ2-7; D tentatively reads TRBD1 or TRBD2 (5 bases each). Between the trimmed V and J ends, which lost 4 bases and 0 bases, there was a span of 16 bases. This CDR3 region has 15 residues. Germline CDR1 and CDR2: DFQATT and SNEGSKA (reference sequence). CDR3 nucleotide sequence: TGCAGTGCTATCCCCTCAGGGACGCCCTCCTACGAGCAGTACTTC. Protein sequence: CSAIPSGTPSYEQYF.

This clonotype turned up a few times. The chain links TRBV4-3 to TRBJ2-7; D is possibly TRBD1 (5 bases). Germline V gene sequence: CDR1 LGHNA, CDR2 YSLEER. With 0 bases removed from V and 2 bases from J, the gap between germline ends came to 11 bases. The CDR3 runs 15 residues. The CDR3 DNA is TGCGCCAGCAGCCAAGATCAGGGCGTAACCTACGAGCAGTACTTC. Translated, it gives CASSQDQGVTYEQYF.

J is TRBJ1-1 and V is TRBV7-9; D unclear. The germline CDR1 and CDR2 sequences are SEHNR and FQNEAQ (reference sequence). The CDR3 has 13 amino acids. The germline V and J ends were trimmed by 1 base and 5 bases, with 8 bases remaining between them. CDR3 coding DNA: TGTGCCAGCAGCTTAGGCGTTTCGACTGAAGCTTTCTTT. This translates into CASSLGVSTEAFF.

This clonotype was found many times. V usage is TRBV12-3 or TRBV12-4 and J usage is TRBJ2-5; D is ambiguous. The CDR3 is made up of 12 amino acids. Between the trimmed V and J ends, which lost 8 bases and 1 base, there was a span of 8 bases. CDR3 region: CASARTQETQYF. CDR3 DNA: TGTGCCAGCGCCAGGACCCAAGAGACCCAGTACTTC.

A few counts support this clonotype. The V and J genes are TRBV20-1 and TRBJ1-2; the D is unclear. Germline V gives CDR1 DFQATT, CDR2 SNEGSKA (reference sequence). The CDR3 totals 13 residues. Trimming removed 0 bases from V and 7 bases from J, with 12 bases in between. CDR3 DNA: TGCAGTGCTAGAGATGGTCCCGGATCTGGCTACACCTTC. Protein sequence: CSARDGPGSGYTF.

The chain has TRBV12-3 or TRBV12-4 and TRBJ1-2; possible D gene TRBD1, 5 bases. The ends were cut back, 3 bases at V and 1 base at J, with 18 bases in the middle. The CDR3 runs 17 residues. The CDR3 nucleotides read TGTGCCAGCAGTTTCCCAATACCTGGGACGTTTAACTATGGCTACACCTTC. It yields the protein CASSFPIPGTFNYGYTF.

This rearrangement joins TRBV6-4 to TRBJ1-1, with no clear D. Germline V lookup: CDR1 MRHNA, CDR2 SNTAGT. The V and J ends lost 7 bases and 5 bases respectively, with 17 bases between them. The CDR3 is made up of 14 amino acids. This CDR3 reads CASKPRAVRTEAFF. The CDR3, as DNA: TGTGCCAGCAAACCGAGGGCCGTGAGGACTGAAGCTTTCTTT.

The sample holds a few counts of this clonotype. The chain links TRBV4-3 to TRBJ2-7; TRBD1 might be the D (6 bases). Looked up from germline, CDR1 is LGHNA and CDR2 is YSLEER. V was cut by 0 bases and J by 0 bases, with 12 bases left in between. This CDR3 contains 16 residues. CDR3 nucleotide sequence: TGCGCCAGCAGCCAAGATGGGCAGGGGAGCTCCTACGAGCAGTACTTC. Amino acid sequence: CASSQDGQGSSYEQYF.

This clonotype has just a few counts. V gene TRBV24-1 combines with J gene TRBJ2-1; D is uncertain. Deletions cut 1 base from V and 6 bases from J, with 6 bases between. This CDR3 has 13 amino acids. The V gene's germline CDR1 is KGHDR and CDR2 SFDVKD. Written as DNA, the CDR3 is TGTGCCACCAGTGATTTCGCCAGCAATGAGCAGTTCTTC. This sequence encodes CATSDFASNEQFF.

This clonotype was observed a few times. V usage is TRBV5-4 and J usage is TRBJ2-1; D is tentatively TRBD1 or TRBD2 (5 bases each). The germline CDR1 and CDR2 sequences are SGHNT and YYREEE (reference sequence). Deletions cut 4 bases from V and 10 bases from J, with 24 bases between. This CDR3 is 16 amino acids long. The CDR3 here is CASSLQGREPLAEQFF. CDR3 DNA: TGTGCCAGCAGCCTGCAGGGCCGGGAACCTTTGGCCGAGCAGTTCTTC.

This clonotype was counted a few times. CDR3 sequence: CSILGRVAGSYEQYF. CDR3 in DNA: TGCAGCATCCTGGGGAGGGTAGCGGGATCCTACGAGCAGTACTTC. The chain carries TRBV29-1 and TRBJ2-7; TRBD2 matches at 8 bases. V was clipped by 8 bases and J by 1 base; unmatched bases: 13. Germline V lookup: CDR1 SQVTM, CDR2 ANQGSEA. The CDR3 has 15 amino acids.

This clonotype was detected only a few times. The CDR3 DNA reads TGTGCCAGCAGCGGATGGACAGGTAGTCAAGAGACCCAGTACTTC. It yields the protein CASSGWTGSQETQYF. V usage is TRBV9 and J usage is TRBJ2-5, with TRBD1 identical over 7 bases. Looked up from germline, CDR1 is SGDLS and CDR2 is YYNGEE. There are 15 residues in the CDR3. Losses at the gene ends were 3 bases for V and 2 bases for J; bases not matched to a gene: 7.

In its sample, this clonotype was seen a few times. The V call is TRBV12-3 or TRBV12-4, the J call TRBJ2-4; 9 nucleotides line up with TRBD2. The CDR3 has 17 amino acids. Losses at the gene ends were 6 bases for V and 4 bases for J; bases not matched to a gene: 13. The CDR3 region has the DNA TGTGCCAGCAGCCTTCCCTTGACTAGCGGTTATAAAAACATTCAGTACTTC. This translates into CASSLPLTSGYKNIQYF.

A few counts support this clonotype. The chain is built from TRBV5-6 and TRBJ2-1; D unresolved. From germline, CDR1 is SGHDT and CDR2 YYEEEE. The CDR3 has 14 amino acids. V was shortened by 4 bases and J by 1 base, with 9 bases between the two germline ends. CDR3 sequence reads: CASSRTGSYNEQFF. For the CDR3, the DNA is TGTGCCAGCAGCCGAACCGGATCCTACAATGAGCAGTTCTTC.

This clonotype has a handful of counts. Possible read error: a much larger clone is one base away. This sequence joins TRBV5-5 and TRBJ2-7; no clear D. Germline lookup yields CDR1 SGHKS and CDR2 YYEKEE (reference sequence). This CDR3 contains 11 residues. Trimming shortened V by 4 bases and J by 2 bases, and 4 bases separated the two germline ends. In nucleotides, the CDR3 is TGTGCCAGCAGCGTAGCCTACGAGCAGTACTTC. Amino acids: CASSVAYEQYF.